This TCR beta chain is from a study of blood T cell repertoires in COVID-19. Across the study: Acute-phase and convalescent COVID-19 samples originated in the United States, Italy and Spain. Sources were T cells, B-cell-depleted T cells, or PBMCs; the material itself was cDNA or gDNA.

Germline V gene sequence: CDR1 LGHDT, CDR2 YNNKEL (reference sequence). After removal of 5 bases from V and 2 bases from J, the junction contained 8 bases not matched to a gene. The CDR3 is 17 amino acids. Participants, about 18 to 95 years old, spanned around 26 US areas. Study processing details: Scientists estimated how many nucleated cells there were by amplifying reference gene primers. Sequencing was performed with immunoSEQ multiplex PCR; in TCRdb, only in-frame clones are kept and a portion is missing. The V and J calls and the clone size are those of that table, but D and trimming were determined from the DNA. The sample contains a few hundred thousand clones, around nine tenths of which appear only once.

Sequenced input: PBMCs or T cells enriched from blood (not recorded which). The gene calls are TRBV3-1 (or the pseudogene TRBV3-2) and TRBJ2-2; 10 bases fit TRBD2. The TCR comes from a woman younger than 30 who had recovered from COVID-19. The CDR3 loop is CASSTQLAGPNTGELFF. DNA for the CDR3: TGTGCCAGCAGCACTCAACTAGCGGGACCTAACACCGGGGAGCTGTTTTTT.